This T cell receptor (beta chain) comes out of a study of blood T cell repertoires in COVID-19. Study background: Samples representing acute and convalescent COVID-19 were sourced from the United States, Italy and Spain. Sources were T cells, B-cell-depleted T cells, or PBMCs; the material itself was cDNA or gDNA.

Per the authors' pipeline: Reference gene primers were amplified, and this amplification served to estimate nucleated cell counts. The table came from immunoSEQ multiplex PCR; TCRdb's copy has only in-frame clones and leaves some out. The D gene and trimming were derived from the DNA, and the V and J assignments and clone size from that table. The data hold 150,000 to 200,000 clones, with about nine tenths observed a single time. This CDR3 spans 12 amino acids. Germline loops: CDR1 SNHLY, CDR2 FYNNEI. Trimming cost V 0 bases and J 8 bases, with 7 bases left between them. The source of this sequence is a man between 18 and 35 years old who had recovered from COVID-19. Sequencing input: peripheral blood. This sequence joins TRBV2 and TRBJ1-2; D possibly corresponds to TRBD1 (5 bases). The CDR3 sequence: CASSEARGGYTF. Here the CDR3 DNA reads TGTGCCAGCAGTGAAGCGCGGGGGGGCTACACCTTC.